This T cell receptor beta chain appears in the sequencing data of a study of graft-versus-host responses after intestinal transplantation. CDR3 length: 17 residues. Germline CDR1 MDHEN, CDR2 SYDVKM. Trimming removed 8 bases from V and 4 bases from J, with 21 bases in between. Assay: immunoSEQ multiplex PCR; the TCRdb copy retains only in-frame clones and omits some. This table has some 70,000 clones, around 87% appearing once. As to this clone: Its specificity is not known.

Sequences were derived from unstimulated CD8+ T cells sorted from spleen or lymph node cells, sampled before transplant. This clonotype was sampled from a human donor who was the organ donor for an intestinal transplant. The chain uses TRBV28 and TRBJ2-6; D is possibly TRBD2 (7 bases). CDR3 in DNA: TGTGCCAGCCGGGTACATGAGTCGGGGGGCGGGGCCAACGTCCTGACTTTC. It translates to CASRVHESGGGANVLTF.